A single sample is the source of the 8 T cell receptor beta chains below, sequenced in a study of T-cell memory formation after mild COVID-19. TCRdb recomputed calls from the 5' RACE reads with MiXCR, one row per CDR3 protein. This repertoire shows 500,000 to 550,000 distinct CDR3 sequences, over 20% found once; its top ten account for approximately 12%. Input material: PBMCs or a T cell subset sorted from them (not recorded which). The receptor source for this set is an adult woman who had mild COVID-19 (a few samples of this study predate the infection). Cell type and time point are not known.

This clonotype was seen many times. J is TRBJ2-1 and V is TRBV7-9; D ambiguous. The V end lost 8 bases, the J end lost 5 bases, and 16 bases lay between the germline ends. Per the germline V gene, CDR1 is SEHNR and CDR2 is FQNEAQ (reference sequence). CDR3 size: 14 residues. In DNA form, the CDR3 reads TGTGCCAGCCTACCGGCCAAGGAGAACAATGAGCAGTTCTTC. Translating gives CASLPAKENNEQFF.

V and J are TRBV6-2 or TRBV6-3 and TRBJ2-7; a weak D match, TRBD2 (6 bases). CDR3 size: 15 residues. The V end was cut by 6 bases, the J end by 6 bases, with 21 bases between. Germline CDR1 reads MNHEY; CDR2 reads SVGEGT. For the CDR3, the DNA is TGTGCCAGCAGCGGGAGTAGATCCCCTTTGGGCGAGCAGTACTTC. This encodes CASSGSRSPLGEQYF.

The chain is built from TRBV5-1 and TRBJ1-5; D is ambiguous. Trimming stripped 0 bases from V and 5 bases from J, with 9 bases between. CDR1 is SGHRS and CDR2 is YFSETQ in the germline V gene. The CDR3 has 14 residues. The CDR3 DNA reads as TGCGCCAGCAGCTTGGGGACCGCGCATCAGCCCCAGCATTTT. Protein product: CASSLGTAHQPQHF.

This chain joins TRBV20-1 and TRBJ1-1, with 7 bases fitting TRBD1. Germline CDR1 DFQATT, CDR2 SNEGSKA (reference sequence). V gave up 2 bases and J gave up 4 bases; unmatched junction bases: 7. The CDR3 extends over 14 amino acids. The CDR3 bases are TGCAGTGCTAGAATTGTAGGGGGCGGCACTGAAGCTTTCTTT. Translation gives CSARIVGGGTEAFF.

The chain employs TRBV12-3 or TRBV12-4 and TRBJ2-7; 10 positions agree with TRBD2. The V gene end was trimmed by 2 bases and the J gene end by 6 bases; junction bases not matched to a gene: 7. The CDR3 runs 15 residues. The CDR3 DNA reads as TGTGCCAGCAGTTTACTCCTAGCGGGAGAAAGCGAGCAGTACTTC. Amino acid sequence: CASSLLLAGESEQYF.

In this sample, this clonotype turned up a few times. The chain employs TRBV15 and TRBJ2-5, with a possible D match to TRBD2 (6 bases). V shed 8 bases and J shed 5 bases, with 21 bases lying between them. This CDR3 spans 15 amino acids. Germline lookup yields CDR1 LNHNV and CDR2 YYDKDF (reference sequence). CDR3 in DNA: TGTGCCACCGGTGGATGGAGGGAGCTTGAGGAGACCCAGTACTTC. Translation gives CATGGWRELEETQYF.

This clonotype showed up just a few times. V and J are TRBV12-3 or TRBV12-4 and TRBJ1-2; TRBD1 agrees at 10 bases. This CDR3 has 14 amino acids. V trimming: 6 bases; J trimming: 8 bases; junction bases outside the gene matches: 9. The CDR3 here is CASSPDRGLWGYTF. CDR3 sequence (DNA): TGTGCCAGCAGCCCCGACAGGGGGCTCTGGGGCTACACCTTC.

The rearrangement links TRBV7-8 to TRBJ1-2, with D perhaps TRBD1 (6 bases). V was pared by 8 bases and J by 4 bases, with 14 bases between. The V gene's germline CDR1 is SGHVS and CDR2 FQNEAQ. This CDR3 comprises 13 residues. The CDR3 DNA is TGTGCCAGCCGACCGTCGACAGGCTATGGCTACACCTTC. Amino acid sequence: CASRPSTGYGYTF.